The T cell receptor beta chain under discussion was sequenced for a study of cytomegalovirus exposure and HLA in healthy donors. The CDR3 is 16 residues long. Germline loops: CDR1 SGHRS, CDR2 YFSETQ. V was cut by 0 bases and J by 0 bases, with 10 bases left in between. This clone has a single count. PCR employed 60 Vbeta and 13 Jbeta primers. TCRdb keeps only in-frame clones here, not all; method: immunoSEQ multiplex PCR. The sample includes around 150,000 clones, 75% of them seen just once. Sequenced sample: PBMCs. This TCR derives from a woman between 50 and 59 years old in good health and CMV-seropositive. The chain uses TRBV5-1 and TRBJ1-3; D is unclear. CDR3 sequence: CASSLAGGFSGNTIYF. The CDR3 coding sequence is TGCGCCAGCAGCTTGGCCGGAGGTTTCTCTGGAAACACCATATATTTT.